This paragraph covers one T cell receptor beta chain sequence. As a fraction of the sample, this clone is large (0.1 to 1%). Its cognate antigen has yet to be identified. The record has no base qualities; no much larger clone is one base away. The library was made by PCR. Sequencer: Illumina HiSeq 4000. High-throughput sequencing was used to profile the TCR beta-chain CDR3 region of each patient. The paper's data handling went like this. The researchers built a classifier to tell apart papillary thyroid cancer patients with distant metastasis, based on CDR3 differences among clinicopathological groups. To measure repertoire diversity the researchers used the Shannon index, while the Morisita-Horn index served to gauge how similar the tumor and blood repertoires were. TCRdb reprocessed the public reads (quality trimming at Q25 with fastp, clone calling with MiXCR) and kept in-frame beta chains. TCRdb, rather than the study authors, made the V and J calls. The sample records fewer than 40,000 clones, approximately 31% of which are singletons. The ten largest clonotypes hold about 16% of the sample.

This record comes from a study of metastatic and nonmetastatic thyroid tumors (dated by TCRdb to about 2020). As for the study more broadly: Repertoires were compared across peripheral blood and tumor or nodule tissue samples from malignant and benign thyroid patients. The full study reports these points: In both blood and tumor samples, malignant tumors were reported to have significantly higher TCR beta diversity than benign nodules.

Before undergoing thyroid surgery, none of the patients had been given any kind of treatment. The study retrospectively analysed patient clinical samples collected from about 2012 to 2019 using T-cell receptor beta sequencing. The CDR3 runs 11 amino acids, cysteine and phenylalanine included. Only the CDR3 part of the read is kept: 33 bases, read in frame from the first base. In the germline V gene, CDR1 corresponds to MNHNS and CDR2 to SASEGT. V lost 7 bases and J lost 3 bases; the stretch between them is 5 bases long. Sequencing used tumor tissue. Rearrangement joined TRBV6-1 to TRBJ2-3; the D gene cannot be resolved reliably. This clonotype was sampled from a female donor with papillary thyroid cancer or a benign thyroid nodule (not recorded which). Some clones in this sample may be carry-over from other donors' samples. The base sequence is TGTGCCAGCACGAGGACAGATACGCAGTATTTT. Translated, this gives CASTRTDTQYF.